The source of this T cell receptor (beta chain) is a study of blood T cell repertoires in COVID-19. Study-wide background: Samples came from the United States, Italy and Spain, spanning acute and convalescent COVID-19. Sample material is recorded as cDNA or gDNA derived from T cells, B-cell-depleted T cells, or PBMCs.

Methods used by the authors: It was from reference gene primer amplification that nucleated cell counts were estimated. Libraries were prepared by immunoSEQ multiplex PCR; TCRdb keeps only in-frame clonotypes and omits some of them. V and J calls and clone size are copied from that table; D and trimming were computed from the DNA. The sample has 140,000 to 150,000 clones; 80% are singletons. Germline lookup yields CDR1 SGHTA and CDR2 FQGTGA. Trimming took off 2 bases at V and 7 bases at J, with 9 bases between the two ends. CDR3 length: 12 residues. The sample taken for sequencing was peripheral blood. This sequence joins TRBV7-3 and TRBJ2-7; maybe TRBD2 (6 bases). The receptor's source is a woman in her forties or fifties with acute or convalescent COVID-19. The CDR3 nucleotides are TGTGCCAGCAGCTTAGCCGGGGGTGAGCAGTACTTC. Protein product: CASSLAGGEQYF.